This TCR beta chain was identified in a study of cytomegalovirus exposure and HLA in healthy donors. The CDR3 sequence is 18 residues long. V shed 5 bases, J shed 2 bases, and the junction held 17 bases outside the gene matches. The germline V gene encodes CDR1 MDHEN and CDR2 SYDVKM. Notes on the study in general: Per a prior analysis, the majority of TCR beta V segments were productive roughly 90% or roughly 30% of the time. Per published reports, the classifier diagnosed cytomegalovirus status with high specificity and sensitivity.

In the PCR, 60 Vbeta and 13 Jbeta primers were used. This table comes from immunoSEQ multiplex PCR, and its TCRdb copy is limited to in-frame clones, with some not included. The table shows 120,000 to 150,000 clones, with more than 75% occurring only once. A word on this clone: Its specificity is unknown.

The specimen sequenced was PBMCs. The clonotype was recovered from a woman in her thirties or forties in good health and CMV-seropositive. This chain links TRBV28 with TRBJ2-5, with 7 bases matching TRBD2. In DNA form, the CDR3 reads TGTGCCAGCAGTGTGGGGGGATACGGGGAGGGGCAACAAGAGACCCAGTACTTC. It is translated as CASSVGGYGEGQQETQYF.